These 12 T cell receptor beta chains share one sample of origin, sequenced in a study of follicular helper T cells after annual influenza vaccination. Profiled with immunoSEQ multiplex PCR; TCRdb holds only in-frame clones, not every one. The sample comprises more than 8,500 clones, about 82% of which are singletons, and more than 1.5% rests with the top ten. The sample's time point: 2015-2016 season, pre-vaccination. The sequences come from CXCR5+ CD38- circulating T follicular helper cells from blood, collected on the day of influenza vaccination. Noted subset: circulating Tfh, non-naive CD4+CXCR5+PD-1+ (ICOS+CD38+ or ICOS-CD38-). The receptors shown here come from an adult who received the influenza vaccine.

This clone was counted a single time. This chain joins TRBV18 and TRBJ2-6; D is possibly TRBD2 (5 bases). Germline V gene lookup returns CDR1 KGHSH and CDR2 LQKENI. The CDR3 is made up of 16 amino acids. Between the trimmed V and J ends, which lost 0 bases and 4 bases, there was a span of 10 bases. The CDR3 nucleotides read TGTGCCAGCTCACCACCGCTCCCGGGAGGGGCCAACGTCCTGACTTTC. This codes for CASSPPLPGGANVLTF.

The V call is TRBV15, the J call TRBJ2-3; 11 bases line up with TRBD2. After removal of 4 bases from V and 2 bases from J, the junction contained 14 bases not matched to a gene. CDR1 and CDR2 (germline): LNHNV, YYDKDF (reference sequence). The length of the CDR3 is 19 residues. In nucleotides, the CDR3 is TGTGCCACCAGCAAAACTCTAGCGGGAGGCCTCTCATTCACAGATACGCAGTATTTT. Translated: CATSKTLAGGLSFTDTQYF.

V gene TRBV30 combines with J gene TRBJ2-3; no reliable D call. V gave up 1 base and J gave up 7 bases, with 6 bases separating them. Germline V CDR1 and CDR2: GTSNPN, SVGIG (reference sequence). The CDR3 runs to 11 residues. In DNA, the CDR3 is TGTGCCTGGAGTGGGTGGAATACGCAGTATTTT. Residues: CAWSGWNTQYF. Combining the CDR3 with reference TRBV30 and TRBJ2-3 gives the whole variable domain SQTIHQWPATLVQPVGSPLSLECTVEGTSNPNLYWYRQAAGRGLQLLFYSVGIGQISSEVPQNLSASRPQDRQFILSSKKLLLSDSGFYLCAWSGWNTQYFGPGTRLTVL.

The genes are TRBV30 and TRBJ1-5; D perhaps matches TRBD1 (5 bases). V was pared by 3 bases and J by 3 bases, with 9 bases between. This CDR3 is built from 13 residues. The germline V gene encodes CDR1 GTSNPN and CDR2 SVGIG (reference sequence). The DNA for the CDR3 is TGTGCCTGGAGAAGGGGAACCAATCAGCCCCAGCATTTT. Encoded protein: CAWRRGTNQPQHF. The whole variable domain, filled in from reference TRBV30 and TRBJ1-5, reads SQTIHQWPATLVQPVGSPLSLECTVEGTSNPNLYWYRQAAGRGLQLLFYSVGIGQISSEVPQNLSASRPQDRQFILSSKKLLLSDSGFYLCAWRRGTNQPQHFGDGTRLSIL.

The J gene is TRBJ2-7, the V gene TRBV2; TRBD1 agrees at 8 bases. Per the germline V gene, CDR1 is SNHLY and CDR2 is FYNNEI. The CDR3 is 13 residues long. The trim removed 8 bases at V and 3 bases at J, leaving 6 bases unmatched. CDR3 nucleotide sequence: TGTGCCAGCGACCGGGACAGGATCTACGAGCAGTACTTC. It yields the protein CASDRDRIYEQYF.

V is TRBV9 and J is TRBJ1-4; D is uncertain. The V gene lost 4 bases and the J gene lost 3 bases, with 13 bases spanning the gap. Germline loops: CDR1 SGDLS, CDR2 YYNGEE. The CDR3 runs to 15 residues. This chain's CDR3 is CASSPAVLPNEKLFF. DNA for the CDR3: TGTGCCAGCAGCCCCGCAGTATTGCCTAATGAAAAACTGTTTTTT.

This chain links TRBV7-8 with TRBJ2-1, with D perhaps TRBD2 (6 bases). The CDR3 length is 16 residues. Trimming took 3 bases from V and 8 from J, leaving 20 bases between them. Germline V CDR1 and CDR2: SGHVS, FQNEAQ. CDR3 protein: CASSLYNSGGHDEQFF. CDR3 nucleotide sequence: TGTGCCAGCAGCTTGTATAATAGCGGAGGCCACGATGAGCAGTTCTTC.

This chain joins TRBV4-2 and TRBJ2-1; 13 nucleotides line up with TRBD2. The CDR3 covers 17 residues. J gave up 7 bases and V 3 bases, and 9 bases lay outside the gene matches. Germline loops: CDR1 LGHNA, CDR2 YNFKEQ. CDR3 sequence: CASSQTQLAGGQNEQFF. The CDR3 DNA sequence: TGTGCCAGCAGCCAGACCCAACTAGCGGGAGGGCAGAATGAGCAGTTCTTC.

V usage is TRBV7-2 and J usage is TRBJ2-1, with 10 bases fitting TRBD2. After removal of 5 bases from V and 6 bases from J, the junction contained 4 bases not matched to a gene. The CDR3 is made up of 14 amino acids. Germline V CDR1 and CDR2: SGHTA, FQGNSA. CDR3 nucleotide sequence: TGTGCCAGCAGCAAACTAGCGGGGAGCAATGAGCAGTTCTTC. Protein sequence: CASSKLAGSNEQFF.

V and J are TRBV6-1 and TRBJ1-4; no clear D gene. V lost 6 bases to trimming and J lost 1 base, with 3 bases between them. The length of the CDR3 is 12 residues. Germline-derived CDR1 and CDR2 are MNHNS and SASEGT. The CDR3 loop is CASRETNEKLFF. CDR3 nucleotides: TGTGCCAGCAGGGAAACTAATGAAAAACTGTTTTTT.

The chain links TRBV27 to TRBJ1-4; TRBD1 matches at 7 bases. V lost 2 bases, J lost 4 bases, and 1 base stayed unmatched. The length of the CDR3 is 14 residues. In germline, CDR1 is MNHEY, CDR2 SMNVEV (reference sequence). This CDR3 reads CASSLGDSNEKLFF. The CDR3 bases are TGTGCCAGCAGTTTAGGGGACAGTAATGAAAAACTGTTTTTT.

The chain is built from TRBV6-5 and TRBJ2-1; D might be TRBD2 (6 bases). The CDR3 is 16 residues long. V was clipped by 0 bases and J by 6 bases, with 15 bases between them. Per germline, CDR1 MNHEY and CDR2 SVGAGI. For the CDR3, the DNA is TGTGCCAGCAGTTACTCAGGCGGGAAGATCGGCAATGAGCAGTTCTTC. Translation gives CASSYSGGKIGNEQFF.